Listed here are 5 T cell receptor beta chains from one sample, sequenced in a study of memory CD4+ T cells and cytomegalovirus serostatus. The sort gate was single viable CD3+CD4+CD8-CD45RO+ cells for memory CD4+ T cells. Profiling relied on immunoSEQ multiplex PCR, and the TCRdb table lists in-frame clones only, not all of them. Of about 25,000 clones listed, roughly 80% are singletons. Material for sequencing was memory CD4+ T cells from blood. The receptors were sampled from an adult in good health and CMV-seronegative.

The V and J genes are TRBV6-5 and TRBJ2-7, with TRBD2 as a possible D gene (5 bases). V shed 0 bases and J shed 5 bases, with 14 bases lying between them. Germline CDR1 is MNHEY and CDR2 is SVGAGI. The CDR3 is 15 amino acids. CDR3 nucleotides: TGTGCCAGCAGTTACTCGACCTTCGGGAACCACGAGCAGTACTTC. Protein product: CASSYSTFGNHEQYF.

This rearrangement joins TRBV11-2 to TRBJ1-1; D might be TRBD1 (6 bases). CDR1 is SGHAT, CDR2 FQNNGV, per germline. The V end lost 0 bases, the J end lost 4 bases, and 15 bases lay between the germline ends. The CDR3 consists of 16 residues. CDR3 amino acids: CASSLDLMWGATEAFF. The CDR3 DNA is TGTGCCAGCAGCTTAGATCTGATGTGGGGGGCCACTGAAGCTTTCTTT.

The chain recombines TRBV7-3 with TRBJ2-2; D assignment may be TRBD1 or TRBD2 (6 bases each). Trimming stripped 2 bases from V and 5 bases from J, with 12 bases between. Germline V gene lookup returns CDR1 SGHTA and CDR2 FQGTGA. This CDR3 spans 15 amino acids. CDR3 DNA: TGTGCCAGCAGCTTACTGGGGGGCCTGACCGGGGAGCTGTTTTTT. Translation: CASSLLGGLTGELFF. The full variable domain, completed using reference TRBV7-3 and TRBJ2-2, is GAGVSQTPSNKVTEKGKYVELRCDPISGHTALYWYRQSLGQGPEFLIYFQGTGAADDSGLPNDRFFAVRPEGSVSTLKIQRTERGDSAVYLCASSLLGGLTGELFFGEGSRLTVL.

The rearrangement joins TRBV27 to TRBJ2-2; the D gene is possibly TRBD2 (5 bases). Germline CDR1 MNHEY, CDR2 SMNVEV (reference sequence). This CDR3 contains 15 residues. V was pared by 0 bases and J by 8 bases, with 13 bases between. DNA of the CDR3: TGTGCCAGCAGTTTATCCGGGTCCCGGGGAGGGGAGCTGTTTTTT. Translated: CASSLSGSRGGELFF.

As concerns this clone: Its ends do not fully match the called genes, so a read error is possible. The genes are TRBV5-1 and TRBJ2-7, with TRBD1 identical over 8 bases. This CDR3 is 14 amino acids long. Looked up from germline, CDR1 is SGHRS and CDR2 is YFSETQ. This chain's CDR3 is CASSYSGTGSVQDF. The CDR3 nucleotides are TGCGCCAGCAGCTATTCCGGGACAGGTAGCGTACAAGACTTC.